This T cell receptor beta chain was captured in a study of shared clonotypes between healthy human individuals. A split of CD4+ cells into CD45RA+ naive and CD45RA-negative memory subsets was performed. The authors ran the assay at deep level. Using immunoSEQ multiplex PCR, the repertoire was profiled, and TCRdb retains in-frame clones only, with some absent. This sample yields around 980,000 clones, of which 70% to 80% are seen a single time; roughly 0.61% belongs to the top ten. Study observations and caveats: Sequencing depth was predicted to influence how clonotypes are shared among donors.

J was trimmed by 8 bases and V by 4 bases; bases with no gene match: 8. The CDR3 has 14 residues. Germline values: CDR1 SEHNR, CDR2 FQNEAQ (reference sequence). As to this clone: Its antigen is as yet unknown.

The V call is TRBV7-9, the J call TRBJ1-3, with 7 bases matching TRBD1. The sequenced sample consisted of memory CD4+ T cells from PBMCs. As to subset: CD45RA-negative fraction. The TCR originated in a man younger than 35 in good health. Some clones in this sample may be carry-over from other donors' samples. The CDR3 is CASSSTGRADTIYF. CDR3 bases: TGTGCCAGCAGCTCGACAGGGAGGGCAGACACCATATATTTT.